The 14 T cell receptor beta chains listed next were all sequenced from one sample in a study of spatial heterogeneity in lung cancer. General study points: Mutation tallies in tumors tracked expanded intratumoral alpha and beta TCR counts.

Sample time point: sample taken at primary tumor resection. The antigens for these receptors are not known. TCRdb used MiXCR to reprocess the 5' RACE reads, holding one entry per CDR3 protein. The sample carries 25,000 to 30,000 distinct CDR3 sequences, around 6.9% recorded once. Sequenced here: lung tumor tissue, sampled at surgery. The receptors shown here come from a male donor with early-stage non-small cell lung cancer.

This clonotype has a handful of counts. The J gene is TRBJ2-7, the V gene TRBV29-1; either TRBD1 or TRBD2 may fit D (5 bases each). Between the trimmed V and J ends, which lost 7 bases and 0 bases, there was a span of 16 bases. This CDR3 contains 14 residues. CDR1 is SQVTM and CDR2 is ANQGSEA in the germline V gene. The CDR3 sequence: CSGGTSALSYEQYF. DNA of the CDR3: TGCAGCGGTGGGACCTCCGCCCTCTCCTACGAGCAGTACTTC.

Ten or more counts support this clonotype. The CDR3 DNA reads TGTGCCACCCGGTCATCCGGCACCGGGGAGCTGTTTTTT. Translated, it gives CATRSSGTGELFF. The rearrangement joins TRBV6-2 or TRBV6-3 to TRBJ2-2; D ambiguous. Trimming shortened V by 10 bases and J by 4 bases, and 13 bases separated the two germline ends. The CDR3 has 13 amino acids. Germline V CDR1 and CDR2: MNHEY, SVGEGT.

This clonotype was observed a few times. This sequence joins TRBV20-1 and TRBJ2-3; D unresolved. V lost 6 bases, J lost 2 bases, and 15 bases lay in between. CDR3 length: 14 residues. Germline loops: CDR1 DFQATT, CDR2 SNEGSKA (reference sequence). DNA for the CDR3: TGCAGTGCAACGCCGGTAACTGCCACAGATACGCAGTATTTT. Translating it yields CSATPVTATDTQYF.

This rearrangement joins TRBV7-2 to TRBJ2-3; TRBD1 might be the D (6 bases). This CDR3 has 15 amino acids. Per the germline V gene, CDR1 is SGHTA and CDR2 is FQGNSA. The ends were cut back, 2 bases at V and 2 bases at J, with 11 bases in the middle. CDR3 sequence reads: CASSLNTGPTDTQYF. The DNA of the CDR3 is TGTGCCAGCAGCTTAAACACAGGGCCCACAGATACGCAGTATTTT. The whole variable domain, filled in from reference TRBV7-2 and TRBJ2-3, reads GAGVSQSPSNKVTEKGKDVELRCDPISGHTALYWYRQSLGQGLEFLIYFQGNSAPDKSGLPSDRFSAERTGGSVSTLTIQRTQQEDSAVYLCASSLNTGPTDTQYFGPGTRLTVL.

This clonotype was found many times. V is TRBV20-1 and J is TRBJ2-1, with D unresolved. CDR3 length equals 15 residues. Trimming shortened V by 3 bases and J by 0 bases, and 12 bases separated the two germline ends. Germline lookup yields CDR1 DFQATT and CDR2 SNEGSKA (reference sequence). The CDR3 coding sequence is TGCAGTGCTAGGTCATGGGCGTCCTCCTACAATGAGCAGTTCTTC. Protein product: CSARSWASSYNEQFF.

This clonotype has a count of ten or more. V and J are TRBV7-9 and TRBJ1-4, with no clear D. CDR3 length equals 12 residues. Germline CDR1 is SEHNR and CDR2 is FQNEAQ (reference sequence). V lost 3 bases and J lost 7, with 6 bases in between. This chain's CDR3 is CASSFRGEKLFF. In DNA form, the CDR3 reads TGTGCCAGCAGCTTCAGAGGTGAAAAACTGTTTTTT.

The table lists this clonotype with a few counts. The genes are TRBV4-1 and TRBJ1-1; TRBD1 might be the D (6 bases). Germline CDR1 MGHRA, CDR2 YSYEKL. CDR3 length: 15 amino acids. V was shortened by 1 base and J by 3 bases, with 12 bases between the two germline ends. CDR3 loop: CASSQVQQGYTEAFF. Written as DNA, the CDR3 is TGCGCCAGCAGCCAAGTGCAACAGGGATACACTGAAGCTTTCTTT.

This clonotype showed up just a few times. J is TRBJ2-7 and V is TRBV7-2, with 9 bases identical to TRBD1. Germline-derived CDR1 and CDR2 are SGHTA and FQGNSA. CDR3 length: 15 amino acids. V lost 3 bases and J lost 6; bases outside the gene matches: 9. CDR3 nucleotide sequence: TGTGCCAGCAGCTTTCTGGGACAGGGAAGGGGCGAGCAGTACTTC. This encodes CASSFLGQGRGEQYF.

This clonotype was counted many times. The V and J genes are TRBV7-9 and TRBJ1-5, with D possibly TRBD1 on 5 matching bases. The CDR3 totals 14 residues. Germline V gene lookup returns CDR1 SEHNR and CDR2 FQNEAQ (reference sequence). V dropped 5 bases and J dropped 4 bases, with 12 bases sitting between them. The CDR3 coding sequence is TGTGCCAGCAGCATCGGGACGGAAAATCAGCCCCAGCATTTT. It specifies CASSIGTENQPQHF.

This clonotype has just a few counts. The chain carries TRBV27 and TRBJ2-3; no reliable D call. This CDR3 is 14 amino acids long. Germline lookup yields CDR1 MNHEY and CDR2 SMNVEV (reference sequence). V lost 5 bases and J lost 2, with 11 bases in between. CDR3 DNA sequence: TGTGCCAGCAGTCAGCGCGTACTCACAGATACGCAGTATTTT. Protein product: CASSQRVLTDTQYF.

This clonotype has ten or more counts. This CDR3 reads CASSLGTTSPNEQFF. The CDR3 region has the DNA TGTGCCAGCAGTTTAGGGACTACTTCCCCCAATGAGCAGTTCTTC. This rearrangement joins TRBV28 to TRBJ2-1, with TRBD2 identical over 7 bases. In germline, CDR1 is MDHEN, CDR2 SYDVKM. Losses at the gene ends were 2 bases for V and 6 bases for J; bases not matched to a gene: 7. The CDR3 extends over 15 amino acids.

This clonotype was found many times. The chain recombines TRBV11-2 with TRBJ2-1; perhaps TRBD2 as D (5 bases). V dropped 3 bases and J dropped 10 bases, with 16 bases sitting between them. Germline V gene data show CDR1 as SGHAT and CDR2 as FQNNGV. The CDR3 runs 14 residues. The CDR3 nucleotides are TGTGCCAGCAGCTTGACGGAGATCACGGGGGAGCAGTTCTTC. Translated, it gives CASSLTEITGEQFF.

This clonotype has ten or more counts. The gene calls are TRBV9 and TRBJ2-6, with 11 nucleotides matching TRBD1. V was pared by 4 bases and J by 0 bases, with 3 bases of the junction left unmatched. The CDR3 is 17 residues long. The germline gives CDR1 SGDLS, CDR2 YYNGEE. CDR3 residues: CASSQGTGGSGANVLTF. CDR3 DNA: TGTGCCAGCAGCCAAGGGACAGGGGGCTCTGGGGCCAACGTCCTGACTTTC. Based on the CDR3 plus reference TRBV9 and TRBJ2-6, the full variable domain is DSGVTQTPKHLITATGQRVTLRCSPRSGDLSVYWYQQSLDQGLQFLIQYYNGEERAKGNILERFSAQQFPDLHSELNLSSLELGDSALYFCASSQGTGGSGANVLTFGAGSRLTVL.

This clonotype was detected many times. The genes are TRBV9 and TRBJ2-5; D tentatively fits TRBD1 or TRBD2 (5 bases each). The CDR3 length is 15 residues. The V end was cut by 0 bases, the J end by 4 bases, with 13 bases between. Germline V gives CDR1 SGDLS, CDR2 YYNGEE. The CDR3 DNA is TGTGCCAGCAGCGTAGCTTTCGGGGACGGAGAGACCCAGTACTTC. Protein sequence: CASSVAFGDGETQYF.